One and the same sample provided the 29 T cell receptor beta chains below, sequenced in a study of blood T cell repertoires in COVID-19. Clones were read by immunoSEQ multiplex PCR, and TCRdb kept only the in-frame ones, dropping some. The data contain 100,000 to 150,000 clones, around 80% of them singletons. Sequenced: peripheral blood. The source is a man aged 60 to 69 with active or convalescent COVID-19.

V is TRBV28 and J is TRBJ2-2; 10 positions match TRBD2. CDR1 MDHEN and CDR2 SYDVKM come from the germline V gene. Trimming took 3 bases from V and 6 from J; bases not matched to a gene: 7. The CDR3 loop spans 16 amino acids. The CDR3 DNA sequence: TGTGCCAGCAGTTTCCCACTAGCGGGAAAGGCCGGGGAGCTGTTTTTT. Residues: CASSFPLAGKAGELFF.

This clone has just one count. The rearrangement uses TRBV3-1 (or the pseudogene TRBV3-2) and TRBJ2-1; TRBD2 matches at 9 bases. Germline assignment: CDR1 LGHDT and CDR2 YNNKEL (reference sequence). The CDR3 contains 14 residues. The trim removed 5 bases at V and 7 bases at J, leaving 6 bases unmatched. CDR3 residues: CASSEVAGDNEQFF. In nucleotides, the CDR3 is TGTGCCAGCAGCGAGGTAGCGGGAGATAATGAGCAGTTCTTC.

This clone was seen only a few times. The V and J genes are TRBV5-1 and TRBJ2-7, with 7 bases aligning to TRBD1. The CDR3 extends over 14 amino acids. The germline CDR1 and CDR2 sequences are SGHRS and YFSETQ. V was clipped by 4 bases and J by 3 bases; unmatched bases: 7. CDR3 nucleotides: TGCGCCAGCAGCCTACATCGGGACAGCTACGAGCAGTACTTC. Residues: CASSLHRDSYEQYF. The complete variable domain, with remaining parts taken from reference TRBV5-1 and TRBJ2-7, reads KAGVTQTPRYLIKTRGQQVTLSCSPISGHRSVSWYQQTPGQGLQFLFEYFSETQRNKGNFPGRFSGRQFSNSRSEMNVSTLELGDSALYLCASSLHRDSYEQYFGPGTRLTVT.

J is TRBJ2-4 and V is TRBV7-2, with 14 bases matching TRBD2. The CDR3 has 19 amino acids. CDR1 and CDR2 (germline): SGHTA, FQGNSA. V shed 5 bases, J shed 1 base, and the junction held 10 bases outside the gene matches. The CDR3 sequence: CASSPVGLAGEGAKNIQYF. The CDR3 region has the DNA TGTGCCAGCAGCCCCGTGGGACTAGCGGGAGAAGGGGCCAAAAACATTCAGTACTTC.

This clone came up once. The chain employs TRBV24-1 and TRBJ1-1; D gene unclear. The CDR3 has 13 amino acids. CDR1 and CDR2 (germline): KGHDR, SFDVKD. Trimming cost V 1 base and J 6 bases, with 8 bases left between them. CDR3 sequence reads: CATSDFAGSEAFF. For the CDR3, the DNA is TGTGCCACCAGTGATTTCGCAGGATCTGAAGCTTTCTTT.

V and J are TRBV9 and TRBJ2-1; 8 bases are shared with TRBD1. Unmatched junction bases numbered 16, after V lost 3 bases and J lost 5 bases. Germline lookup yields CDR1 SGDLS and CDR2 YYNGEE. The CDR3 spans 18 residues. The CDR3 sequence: CASSGKLTGATINNEQFF. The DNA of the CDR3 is TGTGCCAGCAGCGGTAAATTGACAGGGGCAACGATTAACAATGAGCAGTTCTTC.

CDR3: CASSDSWGYTQYF. Here the CDR3 DNA reads TGTGCCAGCAGCGACTCTTGGGGCTATACGCAGTATTTT. This chain joins TRBV7-9 and TRBJ2-3; possibly TRBD1 for D (5 bases). Trimming pared 5 bases from V and 7 bases from J, leaving 13 bases between. CDR1 is SEHNR and CDR2 is FQNEAQ in the germline V gene (reference sequence). The CDR3 runs 13 residues.

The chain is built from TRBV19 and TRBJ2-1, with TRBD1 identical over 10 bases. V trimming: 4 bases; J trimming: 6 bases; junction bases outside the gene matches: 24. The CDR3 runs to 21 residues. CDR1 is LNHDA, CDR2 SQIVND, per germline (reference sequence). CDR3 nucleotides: TGTGCCAGTAGTACTTGGACAGGGGGGGTTTTCACTAGCCCATTTGCCAATGAGCAGTTCTTC. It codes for CASSTWTGGVFTSPFANEQFF.

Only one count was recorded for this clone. CDR3 DNA: TGTGCCAGCAGCGGAAGCGGGTTAGGGGCCAATACGCAGTATTTT. Its protein product is CASSGSGLGANTQYF. J is TRBJ2-3 and V is TRBV9; D might be TRBD2 (6 bases). Trimming stripped 3 bases from V and 7 bases from J, with 18 bases between. The CDR3 extends over 15 amino acids. In germline, CDR1 is SGDLS, CDR2 YYNGEE.

The CDR3 sequence: CASSPDRGHGYTF. The DNA of the CDR3 is TGTGCCAGCAGCCCCGACAGGGGGCATGGCTACACCTTC. The V gene is TRBV7-3, the J gene TRBJ1-2; TRBD1 matches 10 bases. V lost 5 bases to trimming and J lost 6 bases; unmatched junction nucleotides: 3. The length of the CDR3 is 13 residues. Germline V CDR1 and CDR2: SGHTA, FQGTGA.

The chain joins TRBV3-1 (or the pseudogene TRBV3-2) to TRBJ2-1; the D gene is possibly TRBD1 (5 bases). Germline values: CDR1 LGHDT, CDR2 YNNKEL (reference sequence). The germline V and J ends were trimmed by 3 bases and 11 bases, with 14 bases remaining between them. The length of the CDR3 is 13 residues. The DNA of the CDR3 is TGTGCCAGCAGCCAGCCAGGGCCAGAAAAGCAGTTCTTC. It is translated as CASSQPGPEKQFF.

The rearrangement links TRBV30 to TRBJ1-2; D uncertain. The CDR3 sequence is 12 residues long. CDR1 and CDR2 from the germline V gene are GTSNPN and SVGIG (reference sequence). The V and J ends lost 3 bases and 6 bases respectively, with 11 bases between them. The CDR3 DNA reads TGTGCCTGGAGCTACTCGGGAGATGGCTACACCTTC. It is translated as CAWSYSGDGYTF.

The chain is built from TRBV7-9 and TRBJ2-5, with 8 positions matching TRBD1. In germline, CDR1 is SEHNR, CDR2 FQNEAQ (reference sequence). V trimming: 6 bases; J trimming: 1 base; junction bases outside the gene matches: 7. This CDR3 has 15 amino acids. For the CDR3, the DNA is TGTGCCAGCAGGGCCGGGACAGGCAGCCAAGAGACCCAGTACTTC. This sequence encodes CASRAGTGSQETQYF.

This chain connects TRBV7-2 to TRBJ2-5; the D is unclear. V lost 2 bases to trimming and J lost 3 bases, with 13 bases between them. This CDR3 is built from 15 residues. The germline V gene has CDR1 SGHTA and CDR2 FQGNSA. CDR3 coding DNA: TGTGCCAGCAGCTTACCGGTGTACAGAAAAGAGACCCAGTACTTC. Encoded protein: CASSLPVYRKETQYF. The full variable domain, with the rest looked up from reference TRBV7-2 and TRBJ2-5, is GAGVSQSPSNKVTEKGKDVELRCDPISGHTALYWYRQSLGQGLEFLIYFQGNSAPDKSGLPSDRFSAERTGGSVSTLTIQRTQQEDSAVYLCASSLPVYRKETQYFGPGTRLLVL.

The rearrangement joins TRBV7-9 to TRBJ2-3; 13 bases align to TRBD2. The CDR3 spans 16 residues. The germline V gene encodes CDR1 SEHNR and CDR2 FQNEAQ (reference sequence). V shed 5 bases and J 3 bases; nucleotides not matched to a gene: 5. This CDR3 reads CASSETSGRTTDTQYF. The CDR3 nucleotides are TGTGCCAGCAGCGAGACTAGCGGGAGGACGACAGATACGCAGTATTTT.

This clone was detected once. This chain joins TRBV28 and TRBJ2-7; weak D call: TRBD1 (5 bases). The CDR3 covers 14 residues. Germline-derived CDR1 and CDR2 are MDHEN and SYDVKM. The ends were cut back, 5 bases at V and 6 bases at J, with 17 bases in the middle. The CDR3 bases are TGTGCCAGCAGTCAGACAGCACAATCATTCGAGCAGTACTTC. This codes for CASSQTAQSFEQYF. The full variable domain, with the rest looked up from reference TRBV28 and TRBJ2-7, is DVKVTQSSRYLVKRTGEKVFLECVQDMDHENMFWYRQDPGLGLRLIYFSYDVKMKEKGDIPEGYSVSREKKERFSLILESASTNQTSMYLCASSQTAQSFEQYFGPGTRLTVT.

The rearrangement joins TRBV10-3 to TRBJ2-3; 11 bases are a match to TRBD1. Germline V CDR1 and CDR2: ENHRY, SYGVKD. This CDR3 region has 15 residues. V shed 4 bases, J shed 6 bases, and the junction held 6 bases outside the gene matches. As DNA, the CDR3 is TGTGCCATCAGTGGAAGTAGGGACAGGGGGGATACGCAGTATTTT. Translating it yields CAISGSRDRGDTQYF.

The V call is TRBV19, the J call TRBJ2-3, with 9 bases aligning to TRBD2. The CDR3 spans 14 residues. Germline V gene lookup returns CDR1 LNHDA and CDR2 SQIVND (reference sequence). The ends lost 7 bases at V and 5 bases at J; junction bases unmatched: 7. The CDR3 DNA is TGTGCCAGTAAGGTAGCGGGAGTTGGAGATACGCAGTATTTT. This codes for CASKVAGVGDTQYF.

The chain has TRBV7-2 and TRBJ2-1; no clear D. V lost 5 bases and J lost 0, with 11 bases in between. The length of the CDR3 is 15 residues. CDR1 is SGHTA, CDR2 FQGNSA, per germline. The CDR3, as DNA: TGTGCCAGCAGCCCCCTGGCTGGCTCCTACAATGAGCAGTTCTTC. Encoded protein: CASSPLAGSYNEQFF. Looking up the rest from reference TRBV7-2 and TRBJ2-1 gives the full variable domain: GAGVSQSPSNKVTEKGKDVELRCDPISGHTALYWYRQSLGQGLEFLIYFQGNSAPDKSGLPSDRFSAERTGGSVSTLTIQRTQQEDSAVYLCASSPLAGSYNEQFFGPGTRLTVL.

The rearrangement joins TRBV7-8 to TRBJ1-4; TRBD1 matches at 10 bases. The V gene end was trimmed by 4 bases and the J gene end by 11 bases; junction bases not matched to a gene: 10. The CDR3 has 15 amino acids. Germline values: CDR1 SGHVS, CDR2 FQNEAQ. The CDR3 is CASSSDRGVVRKLFF. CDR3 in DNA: TGTGCCAGCAGCTCGGACAGGGGGGTGGTGAGGAAACTGTTTTTT. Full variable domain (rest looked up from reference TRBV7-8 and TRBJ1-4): GAGVSQSPRYKVAKRGQDVALRCDPISGHVSLFWYQQALGQGPEFLTYFQNEAQLDKSGLPSDRFFAERPEGSVSTLKIQRTQQEDSAVYLCASSSDRGVVRKLFFGSGTQLSVL.

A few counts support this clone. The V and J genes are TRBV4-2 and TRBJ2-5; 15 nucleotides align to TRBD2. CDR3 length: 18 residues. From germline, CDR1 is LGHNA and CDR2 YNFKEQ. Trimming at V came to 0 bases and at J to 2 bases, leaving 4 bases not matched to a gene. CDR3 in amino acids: CASSQDLGTSGRQETQYF. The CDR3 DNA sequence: TGTGCCAGCAGCCAAGATCTCGGGACTAGCGGGAGGCAAGAGACCCAGTACTTC.

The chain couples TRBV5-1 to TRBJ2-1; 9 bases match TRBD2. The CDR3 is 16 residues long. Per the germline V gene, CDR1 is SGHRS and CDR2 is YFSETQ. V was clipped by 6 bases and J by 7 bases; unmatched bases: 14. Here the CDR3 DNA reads TGCGCCAGCACCCGCCTTATAGCGGGAGTTAATAATGAGCAGTTCTTC. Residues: CASTRLIAGVNNEQFF. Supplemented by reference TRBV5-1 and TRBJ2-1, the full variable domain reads KAGVTQTPRYLIKTRGQQVTLSCSPISGHRSVSWYQQTPGQGLQFLFEYFSETQRNKGNFPGRFSGRQFSNSRSEMNVSTLELGDSALYLCASTRLIAGVNNEQFFGPGTRLTVL.

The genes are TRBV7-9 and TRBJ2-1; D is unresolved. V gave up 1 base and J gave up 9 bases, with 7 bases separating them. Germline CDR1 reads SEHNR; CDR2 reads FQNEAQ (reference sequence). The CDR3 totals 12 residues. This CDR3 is CASSLVGVEQFF. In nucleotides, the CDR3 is TGTGCCAGCAGCTTAGTGGGCGTTGAGCAGTTCTTC.

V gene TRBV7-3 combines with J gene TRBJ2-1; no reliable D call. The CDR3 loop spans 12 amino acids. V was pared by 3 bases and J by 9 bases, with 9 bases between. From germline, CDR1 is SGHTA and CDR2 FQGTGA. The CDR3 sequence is CASSFDSGEQFF. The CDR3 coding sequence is TGTGCCAGCAGCTTCGATTCGGGTGAGCAGTTCTTC.

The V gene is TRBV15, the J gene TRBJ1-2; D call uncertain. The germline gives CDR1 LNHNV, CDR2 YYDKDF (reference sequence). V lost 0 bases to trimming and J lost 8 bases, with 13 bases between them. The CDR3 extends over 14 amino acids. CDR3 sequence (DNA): TGTGCCACCAGCAGAGACACGGGGTCCTGGGGCTACACCTTC. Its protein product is CATSRDTGSWGYTF. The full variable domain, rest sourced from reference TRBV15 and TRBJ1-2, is DAMVIQNPRYQVTQFGKPVTLSCSQTLNHNVMYWYQQKSSQAPKLLFHYYDKDFNNEADTPDNFQSRRPNTSFCFLDIRSPGLGDTAMYLCATSRDTGSWGYTFGSGTRLTVV.

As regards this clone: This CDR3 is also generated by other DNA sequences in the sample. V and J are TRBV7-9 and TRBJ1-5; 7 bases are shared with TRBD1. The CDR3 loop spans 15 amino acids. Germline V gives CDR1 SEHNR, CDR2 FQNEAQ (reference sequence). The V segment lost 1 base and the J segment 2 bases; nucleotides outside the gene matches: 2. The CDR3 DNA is TGTGCCAGCAGCTTAGGAACAGGGGGCAATCAGCCCCAGCATTTT. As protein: CASSLGTGGNQPQHF.

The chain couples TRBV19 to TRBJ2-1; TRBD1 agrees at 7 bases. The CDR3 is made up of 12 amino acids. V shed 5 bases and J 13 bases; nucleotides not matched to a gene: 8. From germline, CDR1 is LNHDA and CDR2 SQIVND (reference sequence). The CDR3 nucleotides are TGTGCCAGTAGTCCACAGGGGAAGGACCAGTTCTTC. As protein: CASSPQGKDQFF.

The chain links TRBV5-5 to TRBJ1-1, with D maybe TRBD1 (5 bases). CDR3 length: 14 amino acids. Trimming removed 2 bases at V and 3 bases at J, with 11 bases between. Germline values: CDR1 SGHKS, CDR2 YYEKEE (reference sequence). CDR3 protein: CASSFQGGDTEAFF. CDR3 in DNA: TGTGCCAGCAGCTTTCAGGGTGGGGACACTGAAGCTTTCTTT. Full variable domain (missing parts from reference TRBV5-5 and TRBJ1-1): DAGVTQSPTHLIKTRGQQVTLRCSPISGHKSVSWYQQVLGQGPQFIFQYYEKEERGRGNFPDRFSARQFPNYSSELNVNALLLGDSALYLCASSFQGGDTEAFFGQGTRLTVV.

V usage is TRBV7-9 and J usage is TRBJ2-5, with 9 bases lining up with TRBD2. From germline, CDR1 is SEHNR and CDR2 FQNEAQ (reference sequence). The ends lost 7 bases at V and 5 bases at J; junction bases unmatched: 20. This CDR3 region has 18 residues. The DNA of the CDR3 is TGTGCCAGCAATTTCATTAAATATAGCGGGAGTAACGGGGAGACCCAGTACTTC. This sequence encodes CASNFIKYSGSNGETQYF.